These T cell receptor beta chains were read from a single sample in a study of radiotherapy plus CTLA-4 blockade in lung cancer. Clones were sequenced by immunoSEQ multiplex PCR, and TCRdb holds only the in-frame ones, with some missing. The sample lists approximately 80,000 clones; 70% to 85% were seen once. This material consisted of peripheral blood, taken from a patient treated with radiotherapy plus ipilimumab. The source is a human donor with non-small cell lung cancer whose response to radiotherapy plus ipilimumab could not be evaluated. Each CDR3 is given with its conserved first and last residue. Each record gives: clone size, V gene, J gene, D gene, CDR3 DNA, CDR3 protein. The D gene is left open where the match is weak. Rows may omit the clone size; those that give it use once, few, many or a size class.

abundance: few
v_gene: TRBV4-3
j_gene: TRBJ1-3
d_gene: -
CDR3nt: TGCGCCAGCAGGACAGGTGTCTCTGGAAACACCATATATTTT
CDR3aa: CASRTGVSGNTIYF

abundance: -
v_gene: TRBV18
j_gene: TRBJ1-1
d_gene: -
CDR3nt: TGTGCCAGCTCACCGCCCGGAGGGCCCTTGAACACTGAAGCTTTCTTT
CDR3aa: CASSPPGGPLNTEAFF

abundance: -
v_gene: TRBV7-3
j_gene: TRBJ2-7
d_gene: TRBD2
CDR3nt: TGTGCCAGCAGCTTAAGCGGGGGTGGCTCCTACGAGCAGTACTTC
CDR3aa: CASSLSGGGSYEQYF

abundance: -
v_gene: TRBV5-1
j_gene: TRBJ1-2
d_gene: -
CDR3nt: TGCGCCAGCAGGGACAGCGGAATGGATGGCTACACCTTC
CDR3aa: CASRDSGMDGYTF

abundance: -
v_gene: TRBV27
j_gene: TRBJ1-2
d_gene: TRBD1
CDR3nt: TGTGCCTCCCGGGACAGCGCTAACTATGGCTACACCTTC
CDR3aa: CASRDSANYGYTF

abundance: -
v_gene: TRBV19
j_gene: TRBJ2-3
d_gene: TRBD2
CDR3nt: TGTGCCAGTACCGTTGCGGGGGGGAGCACAGATACGCAGTATTTT
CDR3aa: CASTVAGGSTDTQYF

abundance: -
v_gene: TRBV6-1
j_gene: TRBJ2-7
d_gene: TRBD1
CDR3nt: TGTGCCAGCAGTGATATGGGGGGGACAGGGGGCTCCCCCTACGAGCAGTACTTC
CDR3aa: CASSDMGGTGGSPYEQYF

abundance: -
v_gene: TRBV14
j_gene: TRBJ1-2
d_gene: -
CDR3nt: TGTGCCAGCAGCCAAGATTTAGACTATGGCTACACCTTC
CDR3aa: CASSQDLDYGYTF

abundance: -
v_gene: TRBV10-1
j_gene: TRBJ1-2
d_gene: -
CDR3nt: TGCGCCACCGCGTCGACACACCGAGGGAGGTACGCTAACTATGGCTACACCTTC
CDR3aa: CATASTHRGRYANYGYTF

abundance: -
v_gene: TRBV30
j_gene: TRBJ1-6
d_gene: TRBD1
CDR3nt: TGTGCCTGGAGTATTAACAGGGGAAGTTCACCCCTCCACTTT
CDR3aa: CAWSINRGSSPLHF

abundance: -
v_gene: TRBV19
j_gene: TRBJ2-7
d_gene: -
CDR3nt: TGTGCCAGTAGTATGGGCAGGGGATTCGAGCAGTACTTC
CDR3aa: CASSMGRGFEQYF

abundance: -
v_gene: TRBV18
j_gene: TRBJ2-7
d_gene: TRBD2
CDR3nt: TGTGCCAGCGCCAGACTAGCGGGAGTCTACGAGCAGTACTTC
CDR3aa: CASARLAGVYEQYF

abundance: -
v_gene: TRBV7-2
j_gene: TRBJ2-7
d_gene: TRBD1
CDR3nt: TGTGCCAGCAGCGCGGACAGGGACAGCTACGAGCAGTACTTC
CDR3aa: CASSADRDSYEQYF

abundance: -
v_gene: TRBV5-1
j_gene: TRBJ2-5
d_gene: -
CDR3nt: TGCGCCAGCAGCTATCCTCCGGGGGGCAGAGAGACCCAGTACTTC
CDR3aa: CASSYPPGGRETQYF

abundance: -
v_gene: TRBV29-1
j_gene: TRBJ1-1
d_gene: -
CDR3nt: TGCAGCGCAGTCCCGGGACTCCAGAACACTGAAGCTTTCTTT
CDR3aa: CSAVPGLQNTEAFF

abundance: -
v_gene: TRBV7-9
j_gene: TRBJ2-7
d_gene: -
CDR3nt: TGTGCCAGCAGCTTAAGCGGTGCAATGGACGAGCAGTACTTC
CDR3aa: CASSLSGAMDEQYF

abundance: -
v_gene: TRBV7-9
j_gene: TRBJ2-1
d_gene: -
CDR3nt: TGTGCCAGCAGCCCTCGAGGGGGGGTCAATGAGCAGTTCTTC
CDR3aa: CASSPRGGVNEQFF

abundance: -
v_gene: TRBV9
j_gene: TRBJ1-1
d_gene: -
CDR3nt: TGTGCCAGCAGCCCCCGGTCAGGGAAACCGAACACTGAAGCTTTCTTT
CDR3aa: CASSPRSGKPNTEAFF

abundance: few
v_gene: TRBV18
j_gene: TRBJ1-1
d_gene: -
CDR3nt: TGTGCCAGCTCACTCATCGGGACATCGAACACTGAAGCTTTCTTT
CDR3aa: CASSLIGTSNTEAFF

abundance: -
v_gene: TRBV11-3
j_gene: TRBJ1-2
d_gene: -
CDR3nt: TGTGCCAGCAGCGTTATGTTGGACAGCCTCTATGGCTACACCTTC
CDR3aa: CASSVMLDSLYGYTF

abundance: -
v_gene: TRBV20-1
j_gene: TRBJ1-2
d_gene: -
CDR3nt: TGCAGTGCTTCGACAGACTATGGCTACACCTTC
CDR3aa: CSASTDYGYTF

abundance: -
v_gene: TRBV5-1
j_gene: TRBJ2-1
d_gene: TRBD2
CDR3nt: TGCGCCAGCTACCCGGGACTAGCGGGAGGGAGTCCATTCAATGAGCAGTTCTTC
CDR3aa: CASYPGLAGGSPFNEQFF

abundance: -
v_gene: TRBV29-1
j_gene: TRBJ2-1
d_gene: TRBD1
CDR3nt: TGCAGCGCCCGACAGGGGGGCTACAATGAGCAGTTCTTC
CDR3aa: CSARQGGYNEQFF

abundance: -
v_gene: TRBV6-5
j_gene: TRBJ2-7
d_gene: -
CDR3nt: TGTGCCAGCAGTTACAATGATAACAGCTACGAGCAGTACTTC
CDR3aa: CASSYNDNSYEQYF

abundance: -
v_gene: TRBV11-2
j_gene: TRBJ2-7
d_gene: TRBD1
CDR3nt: TGTGCCAGCAGCTTGAGGGGGCGCTCCTACGAGCAGTACTTC
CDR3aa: CASSLRGRSYEQYF

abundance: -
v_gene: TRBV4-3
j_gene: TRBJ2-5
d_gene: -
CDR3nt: TGCGCCAGCAGCCAAGATGGTTGGGGGGAAGGGGAGACCCAGTACTTC
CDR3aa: CASSQDGWGEGETQYF

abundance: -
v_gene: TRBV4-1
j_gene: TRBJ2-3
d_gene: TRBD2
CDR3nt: TGCGCCAGCAGCCGACTCGGGAGACTAGCGGGGTCCACAGATACGCAGTATTTT
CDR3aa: CASSRLGRLAGSTDTQYF

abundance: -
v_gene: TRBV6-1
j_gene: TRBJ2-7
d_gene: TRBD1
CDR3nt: TGTGCCAGCAGTGTAATCCGGGACAGCTCCTACGAGCAGTACTTC
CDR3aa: CASSVIRDSSYEQYF

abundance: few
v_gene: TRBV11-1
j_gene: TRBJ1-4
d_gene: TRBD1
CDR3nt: TGTGCCAGCACTACGGACAGGGGTAATGAAAAACTGTTTTTT
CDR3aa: CASTTDRGNEKLFF

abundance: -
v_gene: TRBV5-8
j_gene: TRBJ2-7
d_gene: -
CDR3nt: TGTGCCAGCAGCTTGCAGGGGCCAACATCCTACGAGCAGTACTTC
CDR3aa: CASSLQGPTSYEQYF

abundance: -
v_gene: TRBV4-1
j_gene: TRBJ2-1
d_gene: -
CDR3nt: TGCGCCAGCAGCCAGGAGTGGTCCTACAATGAGCAGTTCTTC
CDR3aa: CASSQEWSYNEQFF

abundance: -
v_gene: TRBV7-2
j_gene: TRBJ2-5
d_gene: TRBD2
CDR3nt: TGTGCCAGCAGCCTCCGGGCCGGGACTAACCCCCTTGTGGAGCAGTACTTC
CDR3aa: CASSLRAGTNPLVEQYF

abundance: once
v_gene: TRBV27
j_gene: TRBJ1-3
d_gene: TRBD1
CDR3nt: TGTGCCAGCAGTACCGGGACAGGGTCCGGAAACACCATATATTTT
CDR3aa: CASSTGTGSGNTIYF

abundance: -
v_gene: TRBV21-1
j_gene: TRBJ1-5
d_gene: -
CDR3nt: TGTGCCAGCAGCATACATGGTGACAGGGGGCGCGAAAGGGGCAATCAGCCCCAGCATTTT
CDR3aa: CASSIHGDRGRERGNQPQHF

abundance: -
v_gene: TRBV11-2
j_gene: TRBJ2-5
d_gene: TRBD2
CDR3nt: TGTGCCAGCAGGTCTCTCCGCGGGGGGAACCAAGAGACCCAGTACTTC
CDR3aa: CASRSLRGGNQETQYF

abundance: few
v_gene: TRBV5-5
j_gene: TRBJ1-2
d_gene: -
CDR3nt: TGTGCCAGCAGCCAAGATTATCAGGGCAACTATGGCTACACCTTC
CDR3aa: CASSQDYQGNYGYTF

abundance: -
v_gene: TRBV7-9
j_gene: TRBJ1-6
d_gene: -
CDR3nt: TGTGCCAGCAGCCGTTTGGGCCTCAGGAATTCACCCCTCCACTTT
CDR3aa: CASSRLGLRNSPLHF

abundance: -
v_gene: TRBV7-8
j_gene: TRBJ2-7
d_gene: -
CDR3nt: TGTGCCAGCAGCTTAGCGAGGTCCTACGAGCAGTACTTC
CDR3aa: CASSLARSYEQYF

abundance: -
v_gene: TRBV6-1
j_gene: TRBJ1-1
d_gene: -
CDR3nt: TGTGCCAGCCCTCCACCGGGGGGGTCGCGGGAAGCTTTCTTT
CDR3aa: CASPPPGGSREAFF

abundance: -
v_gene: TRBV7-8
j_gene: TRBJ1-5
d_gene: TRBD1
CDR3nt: TGTGCCAGCAGCTTAAGCGGAGGGACAGGGGTCGGTCAGCCCCAGCATTTT
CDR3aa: CASSLSGGTGVGQPQHF

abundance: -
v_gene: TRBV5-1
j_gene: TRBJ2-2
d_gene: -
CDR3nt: TGCGCCAGCAGGGGGGTAGCGGCGAACACCGGGGAGCTGTTTTTT
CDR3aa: CASRGVAANTGELFF

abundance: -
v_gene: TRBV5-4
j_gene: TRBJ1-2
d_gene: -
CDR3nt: TGCGCCAGCAGCTCTAGCAGTCGAAACTATGGCTACACCTTC
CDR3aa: CASSSSSRNYGYTF

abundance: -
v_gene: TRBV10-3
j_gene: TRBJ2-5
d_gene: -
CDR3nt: TGTGCCATCAGTGACGGGAGTCCCTGGGGAGAGACCCAGTACTTC
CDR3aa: CAISDGSPWGETQYF

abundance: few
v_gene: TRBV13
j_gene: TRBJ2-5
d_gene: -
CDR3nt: TGTGCCAGTAGCGCGGGAGAGACCCAGTACTTC
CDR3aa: CASSAGETQYF

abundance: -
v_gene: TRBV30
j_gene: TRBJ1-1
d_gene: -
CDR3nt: TGTGCCTGGACCGGGGGGGGCAGGCGGAACACTGAAGCTTTCTTT
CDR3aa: CAWTGGGRRNTEAFF